A single sample is the source of the 7 T cell receptor beta chains below, sequenced in a study of blood T cell repertoires in COVID-19. The protocol was immunoSEQ multiplex PCR, while the TCRdb copy is restricted to in-frame clones and leaves out a portion. The sample records tens of thousands of clones, more than 60% being singletons. Material: peripheral blood. The receptors here all came from a human donor in a cohort sampled during active COVID-19.

The chain has TRBV5-6 and TRBJ2-5; the D gene is possibly TRBD2 (5 bases). V lost 1 base, J lost 7 bases, and 11 bases lay in between. The CDR3 consists of 13 residues. Germline CDR1 is SGHDT and CDR2 is YYEEEE. The CDR3 DNA reads TGTGCCAGCAGCTTGACTAGAATGGGGACCCAGTACTTC. This translates into CASSLTRMGTQYF.

V gene TRBV5-1 combines with J gene TRBJ2-5; D is unclear. Between the trimmed V and J ends, which lost 2 bases and 0 bases, there was a span of 8 bases. Germline-derived CDR1 and CDR2 are SGHRS and YFSETQ. The CDR3 sequence is 14 residues long. In nucleotides, the CDR3 is TGCGCCAGCAGCTTCAACAGACACCAAGAGACCCAGTACTTC. Protein: CASSFNRHQETQYF. Supplemented by reference TRBV5-1 and TRBJ2-5, the full variable domain reads KAGVTQTPRYLIKTRGQQVTLSCSPISGHRSVSWYQQTPGQGLQFLFEYFSETQRNKGNFPGRFSGRQFSNSRSEMNVSTLELGDSALYLCASSFNRHQETQYFGPGTRLLVL.

J is TRBJ1-2 and V is TRBV20-1; D remains ambiguous. Germline lookup yields CDR1 DFQATT and CDR2 SNEGSKA (reference sequence). V gave up 3 bases and J gave up 1 base, with 15 bases separating them. The CDR3 contains 15 residues. CDR3 region: CSASFAGGLNYGYTF. DNA for the CDR3: TGCAGTGCTAGTTTCGCGGGAGGCCTTAACTATGGCTACACCTTC.

The V call is TRBV19, the J call TRBJ2-6; 8 bases are a match to TRBD2. Trimming removed 7 bases from V and 0 bases from J; junction bases left unmatched: 11. Germline V gene sequence: CDR1 LNHDA, CDR2 SQIVND (reference sequence). The CDR3 contains 18 residues. CDR3 residues: CASNALAGGSSGANVLTF. CDR3 nucleotides: TGTGCCAGTAACGCCCTAGCGGGTGGAAGCTCTGGGGCCAACGTCCTGACTTTC.

This clone was picked up one time. The chain has TRBV7-9 and TRBJ2-7; no clear D gene. V lost 6 bases, J lost 6 bases, and 15 bases lay in between. The CDR3 is 13 residues long. The germline V gene encodes CDR1 SEHNR and CDR2 FQNEAQ (reference sequence). CDR3 sequence (DNA): TGTGCCAGCAGTCTCGAGGCCTATGGCGAGCAGTACTTC. This sequence encodes CASSLEAYGEQYF.

Only one count was recorded for this clone. The CDR3 spells CASSPLGLAGLYEQYF. The CDR3, as DNA: TGTGCCAGCAGCCCCTTGGGACTAGCGGGACTCTACGAGCAGTACTTC. This rearrangement joins TRBV3-1 (or the pseudogene TRBV3-2) to TRBJ2-7, with TRBD2 matching 13 bases. The CDR3 has 16 residues. Germline assignment: CDR1 LGHDT and CDR2 YNNKEL (reference sequence). V lost 4 bases and J lost 3; bases outside the gene matches: 6.

V and J are TRBV28 and TRBJ2-3; 9 bases align to TRBD1. The CDR3 loop spans 16 amino acids. Trimming took 6 bases from V and 0 from J; bases not matched to a gene: 7. Germline loops: CDR1 MDHEN, CDR2 SYDVKM. The CDR3, as DNA: TGTGCCAGCAGCAGTAGACAGGGGGAGAGCACAGATACGCAGTATTTT. This gives the protein CASSSRQGESTDTQYF.